The present entry profiles one T cell receptor (beta chain) with its context. This clone was found a few times. This receptor's antigen is unknown. No much larger clone is present one base from it, and per-base qualities are unavailable. The data were obtained in a study of cytomegalovirus exposure and HLA in healthy donors (dated by TCRdb to the late 2010s). Notes on the research overall: The 666 repertoires of the first cohort and the roughly 110 validation repertoires were produced on the same platform, according to a later analysis. Besides the first cohort of about 730 subjects, a separate validation cohort made up of over a hundred different subjects was used. The study aimed to test whether signatures of past pathogen exposure could be identified by cataloging public T cell receptors. The study combined high-throughput TCR immunosequencing, statistical association of individual TCRs with disease status, and machine learning to predict cytomegalovirus infection status.

Separate from the approximately 670-subject first cohort, the validation cohort of about 130 subjects was the group to which the donors belonged. For this chain, trimming is 6 bases at the V end and 5 bases at the J end, and the number of junction bases without a gene match is 5. CDR1 is given as LNHDA and CDR2 as SQIVND, both from the germline V gene (reference sequence). The CDR3 measures 14 amino acids from cysteine to phenylalanine. Only the CDR3 DNA stays, 42 bases, in frame from base 1. Library preparation employed the immunoSEQ multiplex PCR assay. The study's own analysis went as follows. To diagnose cytomegalovirus status from the catalog of TCR beta chain sequences, a statistical classification framework was built. Held by TCRdb, this immuneACCESS table contains in-frame sequences only and omits some clones. Under half of the omission traces to an unresolved V gene where checked; the cause of the rest is unknown. V and J calls and clone size are as listed in that table; D and trimming were resolved from the DNA. This sample gives around 130,000 clones in total; around nine tenths of them show up just once. The ten largest clonotypes hold approximately 1.5% of the sample.

General conclusions and limits of the study: Most TCR sequences were seen in very few donors, while some public TCRs were found in many individuals. A later analysis had no HLA typing for the validation cohort, so co-occurrence there was scored across all 110 or so repertoires. In a later analysis, TCRs clustered in the first cohort were found to also tend to co-occur in the 120 or so validation repertoires, with 94% of cluster scores above 0. The classifier was reported to diagnose cytomegalovirus status with high specificity and sensitivity in both the original cohort and the validation cohort. In vitro tests confirmed that a few of the cytomegalovirus-associated TCR beta chains recognize cytomegalovirus antigens. The authors suggested that the approach could potentially be extended to other disease states and immunological phenotypes. A total of fewer than 200 TCR beta chains were listed by the study as associated with cytomegalovirus.

The receptor comes from a man in his thirties or forties in good health and CMV-seronegative. The sample taken for sequencing was PBMCs. The chain is encoded by TRBV19 joined to TRBJ2-2, with 8 bases matching TRBD2. The CDR3 sequence is CASRREEGTGELFF. The nucleotide sequence reads as follows: TGTGCCAGTAGGCGGGAGGAGGGGACCGGGGAGCTGTTTTTT. The entire variable domain, with the stretches around the CDR3 drawn from the reference TRBV19 and TRBJ2-2 proteins, is DGGITQSPKYLFRKEGQNVTLSCEQNLNHDAMYWYRQDPGQGLRLIYYSQIVNDFQKGDIAEGYSVSREKKESFPLTVTSAQKNPTAFYLCASRREEGTGELFFGEGSRLTVL.